The 9 T cell receptor beta chains reported below all come from one sample, sequenced in a study of T cell clonality in common variable immunodeficiency (dated by TCRdb to between 2014 and 2017). Beyond this particular receptor, the publication reports: CVID TCRbeta sequences were reported to have fewer deletions and N-nucleotide insertions and to lack highly modified clones with 13 or more V deletions.

Their antigens are not known. The library was prepared using the immunoSEQ multiplex PCR assay. Drawn from immuneACCESS, this table holds only the in-frame rearrangements with V and J called that TCRdb kept. Clones are partly lost; checked studies trace under half to an unresolved V gene and leave the rest unexplained. The table records around 30,000 clones for this sample, and not one of them appears only once. The ten largest clones capture approximately 30% of the sample. The source material was peripheral blood mononuclear cells. Source of these receptors: a human donor with common variable immunodeficiency.

This clone was recorded at least ten times. The CDR3 end is not reached by the read, which stops 3 residues before it; the germline J gene fills it in. The chain employs TRBV30 and TRBJ2-3, with a weak D call TRBD2 (6 bases). This CDR3 is 13 amino acids long. Germline V gives CDR1 GTSNPN, CDR2 SVGIG (reference sequence). The DNA read from the CDR3 is TGTGCCTGGAGTAGGGGATTTACGGGAGCG. This sequence encodes CAWSRGFTGA. The whole CDR3 region reads CAWSRGFTGAQYF.

To note about this clone: The CDR3 end is not reached by the read, which stops 3 residues before it; the germline J gene fills it in. V usage is TRBV5-1 and J usage is TRBJ2-3, with 8 bases identical to TRBD2. There are 17 residues in the CDR3. The ends lost 0 bases at V and 0 bases at J; junction bases unmatched: 6. CDR1 and CDR2 from the germline V gene are SGHRS and YFSETQ. CDR3 DNA (partial): TGCGCCAGCAGCTTGGGCCTAGCGGGCACTAGCACAGATACG. Amino acid sequence: CASSLGLAGTSTDT. Given in full, the CDR3 is CASSLGLAGTSTDTQYF.

This clone was observed at least ten times. The CDR3 is cut off 3 residues early in the read; its end comes from the germline J gene. The V and J genes are TRBV18 and TRBJ2-1, with 7 bases that match TRBD2. The CDR3 runs to 16 residues. Germline V gives CDR1 KGHSH, CDR2 LQKENI. V shed 0 bases, J shed 3 bases, and the junction held 5 bases outside the gene matches. The part of the CDR3 DNA that was read is TGTGCCAGCTCACCACCGGAGGCTAGCGGCTACAATGAG. Translating it yields CASSPPEASGYNE. The complete CDR3 protein is CASSPPEASGYNEQFF.

With regard to this clone: The read ends 3 residues early relative to the CDR3; the germline J gene fills the gap. The chain employs TRBV18 and TRBJ2-7, with D tentatively TRBD1 (6 bases). The germline V gene encodes CDR1 KGHSH and CDR2 LQKENI. The CDR3 spans 13 residues. V dropped 3 bases and J dropped 2 bases, with 8 bases sitting between them. The CDR3: CASSPGTTYEQYF. The CDR3 bases that were read are TGTGCCAGCTCACCCGGGACAACCTACGAG.

This clone was found many times. The read ends 3 residues early relative to the CDR3; the germline J gene fills the gap. The V gene is TRBV2, the J gene TRBJ2-4, with TRBD1 matching over 8 bases. This CDR3 spans 12 amino acids. Germline V gene lookup returns CDR1 SNHLY and CDR2 FYNNEI. The trim removed 8 bases at V and 8 bases at J, leaving 5 bases unmatched. The CDR3 DNA, read in part, is TGTGCCAGCGCGGACAGGGTTTACATT. Residues: CASADRVYI. The whole CDR3 protein reads CASADRVYIQYF.

In this sample, this clone turned up a few times. Read data end 3 residues before the CDR3 end; the end is taken from the germline J gene. The J gene is TRBJ2-5, the V gene TRBV7-7; 13 positions agree with TRBD2. CDR1 SSHAT and CDR2 FNYEAQ come from the germline V gene (reference sequence). The trim removed 2 bases at V and 5 bases at J, leaving 8 bases unmatched. This CDR3 is 17 amino acids long. CDR3 sequence reads: CASSLRLAGGRPETQYF. CDR3 DNA, as far as it was read: TGTGCCAGCAGCTTAAGACTAGCGGGAGGTCGGCCGGAGACC.

At least ten counts were recorded for this clone. The CDR3 is cut off 3 residues early in the read; its end comes from the germline J gene. The J gene is TRBJ2-5, the V gene TRBV30; unclear D gene. The CDR3 length is 13 residues. Germline CDR1 is GTSNPN and CDR2 is SVGIG (reference sequence). Trimming took off 1 base at V and 7 bases at J, with 13 bases between the two ends. This chain's CDR3 is CAWSDTDPTTQYF. The sequenced part of the CDR3 DNA is TGTGCCTGGAGTGATACAGACCCCACGACC.

The table lists this clone with many counts. Coverage ceases 3 residues before the CDR3 finishes, and the germline J gene fills in the end. This same CDR3 is encoded by further DNA sequences in the sample. The chain links TRBV30 to TRBJ2-1; TRBD1 matches 7 bases. The CDR3 has 11 amino acids. The germline gives CDR1 GTSNPN, CDR2 SVGIG (reference sequence). V gave up 5 bases and J gave up 6 bases; unmatched junction bases: 1. CDR3 DNA, as far as it was read: TGTGCCTGGGCAGGGGGCAATGAG. Its translation: CAWAGGNE. The whole CDR3 region reads CAWAGGNEQFF.

Turning to this clone: The sequence runs out 3 residues before the end of the CDR3; the remainder is reconstructed from the germline J gene. V gene TRBV7-2 combines with J gene TRBJ2-7; perhaps TRBD1 as D (5 bases). The germline gives CDR1 SGHTA, CDR2 FQGNSA. CDR3 length: 15 residues. V gave up 2 bases and J gave up 2 bases, with 13 bases separating them. The CDR3 bases that were read are TGTGCCAGCAGCTTAACCGGGTCGGACACCTACGAG. The encoded protein is CASSLTGSDTYE. The complete CDR3 reads CASSLTGSDTYEQYF.